A single sample gave rise to the 17 T cell receptor beta chains below, sequenced in a study of blood T cell repertoires in COVID-19. Libraries were prepared by immunoSEQ multiplex PCR; TCRdb keeps only in-frame clonotypes and omits some of them. The sample lists about 180,000 clones, roughly 80% occurring once. The sequencing sample was made of peripheral blood. These receptors were obtained from a woman aged 70-85 years with acute or convalescent COVID-19.

The chain links TRBV7-2 to TRBJ2-7; 9 bases fit TRBD1. Trimming removed 5 bases from V and 7 bases from J; junction bases left unmatched: 6. The CDR3 contains 13 residues. The germline V gene encodes CDR1 SGHTA and CDR2 FQGNSA. Here the CDR3 reads CASSRQGVGEQYF. CDR3 DNA sequence: TGTGCCAGCAGCCGACAGGGGGTGGGGGAGCAGTACTTC.

In its sample, this clone was seen once. The V call is TRBV7-2, the J call TRBJ1-1; D call uncertain. The CDR3 length is 14 residues. Germline CDR1 is SGHTA and CDR2 is FQGNSA. Trimming cost V 4 bases and J 10 bases, with 19 bases left between them. The CDR3 DNA sequence: TGTGCCAGCAGCTCTAGCCTTGGGTCGGGCGGAGCTTTCTTT. This encodes CASSSSLGSGGAFF.

V usage is TRBV7-2 and J usage is TRBJ2-4; 11 bases are shared with TRBD2. Trimming cost V 6 bases and J 7 bases; bases outside gene matches: 8. CDR1 and CDR2 from the germline V gene are SGHTA and FQGNSA. The CDR3 runs to 15 residues. CDR3 sequence reads: CASSTLAGEGNIQYF. The CDR3 DNA follows: TGTGCCAGCAGTACACTAGCGGGGGAGGGGAACATTCAGTACTTC. The complete variable domain, with remaining parts taken from reference TRBV7-2 and TRBJ2-4, reads GAGVSQSPSNKVTEKGKDVELRCDPISGHTALYWYRQSLGQGLEFLIYFQGNSAPDKSGLPSDRFSAERTGGSVSTLTIQRTQQEDSAVYLCASSTLAGEGNIQYFGAGTRLSVL.

The chain recombines TRBV29-1 with TRBJ2-5; TRBD2 agrees at 12 bases. CDR3 size: 18 residues. V gave up 7 bases and J gave up 0 bases; unmatched junction bases: 15. CDR1 is SQVTM and CDR2 is ANQGSEA in the germline V gene. The CDR3 reads CSALLAGGLNLDQETQYF. Here the CDR3 DNA reads TGCAGCGCTTTGCTAGCGGGGGGGCTGAACCTCGACCAAGAGACCCAGTACTTC.

This clone was seen a handful of times. The chain has TRBV2 and TRBJ1-5, with D perhaps TRBD1 (5 bases). The V end lost 3 bases, the J end lost 3 bases, and 9 bases lay between the germline ends. In germline, CDR1 is SNHLY, CDR2 FYNNEI. This CDR3 spans 14 amino acids. The CDR3 reads CASSDSGHNQPQHF. DNA for the CDR3: TGTGCCAGCAGTGATTCAGGGCACAATCAGCCCCAGCATTTT.

This clone was seen ten or more times. The chain uses TRBV20-1 and TRBJ1-2, with D unresolved. The germline gives CDR1 DFQATT, CDR2 SNEGSKA (reference sequence). This CDR3 has 12 amino acids. V lost 3 bases, J lost 4 bases, and 9 bases lay in between. CDR3 in DNA: TGCAGTGCTAGTCCGACGGGCTATGGCTACACCTTC. Residues: CSASPTGYGYTF.

The rearrangement uses TRBV7-9 and TRBJ1-1; tentatively, D is TRBD1 (6 bases). Per the germline V gene, CDR1 is SEHNR and CDR2 is FQNEAQ (reference sequence). CDR3 length equals 12 residues. V lost 4 bases, J lost 4 bases, and 7 bases lay in between. As DNA, the CDR3 is TGTGCCAGCAGCTCACAGGGCACTGAAGCTTTCTTT. Protein product: CASSSQGTEAFF.

The J gene is TRBJ1-2, the V gene TRBV7-9; 9 positions match TRBD1. The length of the CDR3 is 15 residues. The trim removed 5 bases at V and 4 bases at J, leaving 8 bases unmatched. Germline V CDR1 and CDR2: SEHNR, FQNEAQ (reference sequence). The CDR3 region is CASSTDRGARYGYTF. In DNA, the CDR3 is TGTGCCAGCAGCACAGACAGGGGGGCTCGCTATGGCTACACCTTC. The full variable domain, completed using reference TRBV7-9 and TRBJ1-2, is DTGVSQNPRHKITKRGQNVTFRCDPISEHNRLYWYRQTLGQGPEFLTYFQNEAQLEKSRLLSDRFSAERPKGSFSTLEIQRTEQGDSAMYLCASSTDRGARYGYTFGSGTRLTVV.

The rearrangement links TRBV5-4 to TRBJ2-3, with a tentative D call TRBD2 (5 bases). Trimming stripped 4 bases from V and 3 bases from J, with 12 bases between. Germline values: CDR1 SGHNT, CDR2 YYREEE (reference sequence). The CDR3 is 14 residues long. DNA of the CDR3: TGTGCCAGCAGCAGAGATCGGGGTACAGATACGCAGTATTTT. Residues: CASSRDRGTDTQYF.

This chain links TRBV29-1 with TRBJ2-1, with unresolved D. Germline assignment: CDR1 SQVTM and CDR2 ANQGSEA. CDR3 length: 14 residues. The V gene lost 3 bases and the J gene lost 4 bases, with 13 bases spanning the gap. CDR3 nucleotides: TGCAGCGTTGATTCAGGCCAATTGTACAATGAGCAGTTCTTC. It encodes CSVDSGQLYNEQFF.

The J gene is TRBJ1-6, the V gene TRBV27; D may be TRBD1 (5 bases). Trimming pared 5 bases from V and 8 bases from J, leaving 19 bases between. The CDR3 totals 16 residues. Germline loops: CDR1 MNHEY, CDR2 SMNVEV (reference sequence). The CDR3 nucleotides are TGTGCCAGCAGTCCCCCGGGACTTGGCGATGATTCACCCCTCCACTTT. It specifies CASSPPGLGDDSPLHF.

CDR3 coding DNA: TGTGCCAGCAGTGATCAGGGACAGGGTGTGCCGATCTGGTCGGGCTACACCTTC. Protein product: CASSDQGQGVPIWSGYTF. This rearrangement joins TRBV25-1 to TRBJ1-2, with 9 nucleotides matching TRBD1. The CDR3 covers 18 residues. In germline, CDR1 is MGHDK, CDR2 SYGVNS. V shed 3 bases, J shed 8 bases, and the junction held 19 bases outside the gene matches.

The chain is built from TRBV19 and TRBJ2-5; D might be TRBD1 (5 bases). Trimming removed 7 bases from V and 2 bases from J, with 11 bases in between. CDR1 LNHDA and CDR2 SQIVND come from the germline V gene (reference sequence). The CDR3 totals 13 residues. The CDR3: CASNQGRQETQYF. The CDR3 nucleotides are TGTGCCAGTAACCAGGGCCGTCAAGAGACCCAGTACTTC.

V usage is TRBV21-1 and J usage is TRBJ1-5; TRBD1 is the table's D call and was not checked against the DNA. TRBV21-1 is a documented pseudogene. The CDR3 runs 16 residues. CDR3 in amino acids: CASSKREDREAQPQHF. As DNA, the CDR3 is TGTGCCAGCAGCAAACGTGAGGACAGGGAAGCGCAGCCCCAGCATTTT.

This clone was seen a single time. The rearrangement uses TRBV7-2 and TRBJ2-3; TRBD2 might be the D (6 bases). The V gene's germline CDR1 is SGHTA and CDR2 FQGNSA. V was trimmed by 5 bases and J by 1 base, leaving 13 bases between them. This CDR3 region has 15 residues. The CDR3: CASSPFGTGTDTQYF. In nucleotides, the CDR3 is TGTGCCAGCAGCCCTTTTGGGACTGGCACAGATACGCAGTATTTT.

The genes are TRBV3-1 (or the pseudogene TRBV3-2) and TRBJ1-5; D gene unclear. This CDR3 region has 18 residues. Germline V gene sequence: CDR1 LGHDT, CDR2 YNNKEL (reference sequence). Trimming took off 1 base at V and 1 base at J, with 17 bases between the two ends. The CDR3: CASSQGRHNSGSNQPQHF. The CDR3 DNA reads TGTGCCAGCAGCCAAGGTCGCCATAATAGCGGGAGCAATCAGCCCCAGCATTTT.

To note about this clone: This same CDR3 is encoded by further DNA sequences in the sample. This chain links TRBV9 with TRBJ2-3, with 10 bases aligning to TRBD2. The CDR3 loop spans 15 amino acids. Looked up from germline, CDR1 is SGDLS and CDR2 is YYNGEE. With 0 bases clipped from V and 3 bases from J, the junction kept 1 base outside the gene matches. This chain's CDR3 is CASSVDSGGTDTQYF. As DNA, the CDR3 is TGTGCCAGCAGCGTAGATAGCGGGGGGACAGATACGCAGTATTTT.